These 30 T cell receptor beta chains came from one sample sequenced in a study of T cells after yellow fever vaccination. TCRdb independently ran MiXCR on the 5' RACE reads; one entry per CDR3 protein. The table lists 300,000 to 400,000 distinct CDR3 sequences, 8% to 10% of them singletons, with approximately 18% in the top ten. This sample comprised PBMCs, obtained on the day of the first yellow fever vaccination. Receptors originate from a man between 18 and 29 years old who received the YFV17D yellow fever vaccine.

The rearrangement uses TRBV5-4 and TRBJ2-3, with D possibly being TRBD2 (5 bases). From germline, CDR1 is SGHNT and CDR2 YYREEE (reference sequence). The V and J ends lost 0 bases and 3 bases respectively, with 11 bases between them. The CDR3 runs 15 residues. CDR3 sequence reads: CASSLDPGETDTQYF. CDR3 in DNA: TGTGCCAGCAGCTTGGATCCCGGGGAAACAGATACGCAGTATTTT.

This clonotype showed up many times. The chain links TRBV7-2 to TRBJ1-2; weak D call: TRBD1 (6 bases). Germline values: CDR1 SGHTA, CDR2 FQGNSA. The CDR3 length is 16 residues. V gave up 5 bases and J gave up 8 bases, with 24 bases separating them. The CDR3 region has the DNA TGTGCCAGCAGCCCCAATACCCAGGGGCCGGCTTGGGGCTACACCTTC. Amino acids: CASSPNTQGPAWGYTF.

This chain joins TRBV4-2 and TRBJ1-2; no clear D gene. This CDR3 comprises 15 residues. Germline CDR1 LGHNA, CDR2 YNFKEQ. Trimming stripped 0 bases from V and 1 base from J, with 9 bases between. The CDR3 DNA reads as TGTGCCAGCAGCCAAGATGCCGAGCTTAACTATGGCTACACCTTC. Its translation: CASSQDAELNYGYTF.

V usage is TRBV20-1 and J usage is TRBJ2-7, with D perhaps assigned TRBD1 or TRBD2 (5 bases each). From germline, CDR1 is DFQATT and CDR2 SNEGSKA (reference sequence). This CDR3 has 13 residues. Trimming removed 6 bases at V and 0 bases at J, with 12 bases between. Written as DNA, the CDR3 is TGCAGTGCCAAAACGGGGACCTCCTACGAGCAGTACGTC. Translated, it gives CSAKTGTSYEQYV.

This clonotype has only a few counts. This sequence joins TRBV20-1 and TRBJ2-4; no clear D. The CDR3 sequence is 14 residues long. The germline V gene encodes CDR1 DFQATT and CDR2 SNEGSKA (reference sequence). The ends were cut back, 1 base at V and 0 bases at J, with 7 bases in the middle. The CDR3 here is CSARASLAKNIQYF. CDR3 in DNA: TGCAGTGCTAGAGCGTCACTAGCCAAAAACATTCAGTACTTC.

This clonotype appeared a few times. CDR3 bases: TGCGCCAGCAGCGGGCCGGAGACAGGGATCAATGAGCAGTTCTTC. This codes for CASSGPETGINEQFF. J is TRBJ2-1 and V is TRBV5-1; 7 bases fit TRBD1. This CDR3 comprises 15 residues. Trimming removed 4 bases from V and 6 bases from J; junction bases left unmatched: 10. Germline lookup yields CDR1 SGHRS and CDR2 YFSETQ.

This clonotype was counted at least ten times. The genes are TRBV7-9 and TRBJ1-6, with TRBD1 matching 8 bases. The germline V gene encodes CDR1 SEHNR and CDR2 FQNEAQ (reference sequence). J was trimmed by 10 bases and V by 3 bases; bases with no gene match: 8. The CDR3 has 15 residues. The CDR3 loop reads CASSFSGQGRSPLHF. The DNA for the CDR3 is TGTGCCAGCAGCTTTTCCGGACAGGGACGATCACCCCTCCACTTT.

The rearrangement links TRBV7-9 to TRBJ2-2; 9 bases line up with TRBD1. This CDR3 spans 13 amino acids. After removal of 5 bases from V and 6 bases from J, the junction contained 1 base not matched to a gene. Per the germline V gene, CDR1 is SEHNR and CDR2 is FQNEAQ (reference sequence). The CDR3 DNA is TGTGCCAGCAGCAGGACAGGGGCCGGGGAGCTGTTTTTT. Amino acid sequence: CASSRTGAGELFF.

The chain combines TRBV7-2 with TRBJ1-1; tentatively, D is TRBD1 (5 bases). The CDR3 spans 13 residues. Germline CDR1 reads SGHTA; CDR2 reads FQGNSA. V was pared by 3 bases and J by 8 bases, with 13 bases between. The CDR3 DNA is TGTGCCAGCAGCTTCGAGGGGTTGACAGAAGCTTTCTTT. Encoded protein: CASSFEGLTEAFF.

The V and J genes are TRBV4-1 and TRBJ1-6; TRBD1 is a possible D gene (5 bases). Trimming removed 1 base from V and 6 bases from J, with 10 bases in between. Germline CDR1 is MGHRA and CDR2 is YSYEKL. This CDR3 has 15 residues. This CDR3 is CASSQGGTGNSPLHF. The CDR3 region has the DNA TGCGCCAGCAGCCAAGGGGGGACCGGTAATTCACCCCTCCACTTT.

In this sample, this clonotype turned up many times. The DNA is left out, because the CDR3 cannot be placed on it with certainty; the CDR3 is given as TCRdb lists it. The rearrangement joins TRBV12-3 or TRBV12-4 to TRBJ1-1; TRBD1 is the table's D call, not checked against the DNA. The CDR3 length is 11 residues, termini included. The CDR3 is CASSFGTGTFF.

V and J are TRBV19 and TRBJ2-2; maybe TRBD2 (5 bases). Between the trimmed V and J ends, which lost 6 bases and 6 bases, there was a span of 20 bases. The germline gives CDR1 LNHDA, CDR2 SQIVND (reference sequence). The CDR3 runs to 16 residues. The CDR3 nucleotides read TGTGCCAGTAGGCTGCAGGAGGCGATAGGGTCCGGGGAGCTGTTTTTT. Protein product: CASRLQEAIGSGELFF.

This clonotype has just a few counts. The chain carries TRBV12-3 or TRBV12-4 and TRBJ2-3; D might be TRBD2 (7 bases). Deletions cut 2 bases from V and 4 bases from J, with 16 bases between. This CDR3 contains 16 residues. CDR3 in amino acids: CASSLFGGRMSDTQYF. For the CDR3, the DNA is TGTGCCAGCAGTTTATTCGGGGGGCGCATGTCAGATACGCAGTATTTT.

This chain joins TRBV4-3 and TRBJ1-4; D ambiguous. V lost 7 bases to trimming and J lost 8 bases, with 8 bases between them. The CDR3 consists of 11 residues. Germline CDR1 LGHNA, CDR2 YSLEER. DNA for the CDR3: TGCGCCAGCAAGGGAGGAGAAAAACTGTTTTTT. Protein: CASKGGEKLFF.

The chain has TRBV27 and TRBJ2-1, with 9 bases that match TRBD2. J was trimmed by 3 bases and V by 0 bases; bases with no gene match: 3. This CDR3 spans 16 amino acids. Germline values: CDR1 MNHEY, CDR2 SMNVEV (reference sequence). Here the CDR3 DNA reads TGTGCCAGCAGTTTATCGGCGGGGGGGCGCTACAATGAGCAGTTCTTC. Translated, it gives CASSLSAGGRYNEQFF.

CDR3 in amino acids: CASSLRRTVNYGYTF. In DNA, the CDR3 is TGTGCCAGCAGTTTACGTAGGACAGTTAACTATGGCTACACCTTC. This sequence joins TRBV6-2 or TRBV6-3 and TRBJ1-2, with D possibly matching TRBD1 (6 bases). Per the germline V gene, CDR1 is MNHEY and CDR2 is SVGEGT. The CDR3 has 15 amino acids. Trimming pared 4 bases from V and 1 base from J, leaving 13 bases between.

This clonotype was detected ten times or more. The rearrangement links TRBV7-9 to TRBJ1-6; D ambiguous. The germline gives CDR1 SEHNR, CDR2 FQNEAQ (reference sequence). Trimming pared 5 bases from V and 8 bases from J, leaving 7 bases between. This CDR3 is 12 amino acids long. DNA of the CDR3: TGTGCCAGCAGCCGTAATGATTCACCCCTCCACTTT. This translates into CASSRNDSPLHF.

Remarks on this clonotype: Since a much larger clone is just one base distant, this may be a read error. This CDR3 is missing its conserved last phenylalanine or tryptophan, likely due to a read error. This sequence joins TRBV20-1 and TRBJ2-3, with 9 bases fitting TRBD1. CDR1 is DFQATT, CDR2 SNEGSKA, per germline (reference sequence). This CDR3 has 14 amino acids. Trimming removed 6 bases from V and 5 bases from J; junction bases left unmatched: 9. The CDR3 reads CSATTGGVEDTQYY. CDR3 nucleotide sequence: TGCAGTGCGACGACAGGGGGAGTGGAAGATACGCAGTATTAT.

This clonotype was detected a few times. DNA of the CDR3: TGCAGCGTTGCAGTGCGGGATCCTAGCTCAGATACGCAGTATTTT. Translated, it gives CSVAVRDPSSDTQYF. This chain connects TRBV29-1 to TRBJ2-3; maybe TRBD2 (6 bases). The CDR3 loop spans 15 amino acids. CDR1 and CDR2 (germline): SQVTM, ANQGSEA. V was shortened by 4 bases and J by 4 bases, with 18 bases between the two germline ends.

This clonotype was recorded many times. The chain is built from TRBV9 and TRBJ1-3; D not resolved. CDR3 length: 14 amino acids. V was pared by 3 bases and J by 3 bases, with 10 bases between. Germline V lookup: CDR1 SGDLS, CDR2 YYNGEE. CDR3 DNA sequence: TGTGCCAGCAGCGACCTCAGGATTGGAAACACCATATATTTT. The encoded protein is CASSDLRIGNTIYF.

This clonotype has a handful of counts. The chain has TRBV4-1 and TRBJ1-4; 12 bases align to TRBD1. The junction had 11 bases not matched to a gene; V was cut back by 4 bases and J by 2 bases. Germline V gives CDR1 MGHRA, CDR2 YSYEKL. The CDR3 runs 19 residues. The CDR3 DNA is TGCGCCAGCAGCCCGATGACCGGGACAGGGGGCTCGACTAATGAAAAACTGTTTTTT. Residues: CASSPMTGTGGSTNEKLFF.

This clonotype was counted ten times or more. The chain combines TRBV5-1 with TRBJ1-4; D ambiguous. Deletions cut 3 bases from V and 6 bases from J, with 9 bases between. Germline values: CDR1 SGHRS, CDR2 YFSETQ. This CDR3 spans 13 amino acids. The CDR3 is CASSSNGHEKLFF. CDR3 nucleotide sequence: TGCGCCAGCAGCTCTAACGGTCATGAAAAACTGTTTTTT.

There are many counts of this clonotype. The rearrangement joins TRBV5-4 to TRBJ2-1; D perhaps matches TRBD2 (6 bases). Trimming removed 6 bases at V and 8 bases at J, with 18 bases between. The CDR3 totals 14 residues. CDR1 and CDR2 (germline): SGHNT, YYREEE (reference sequence). The CDR3 region has the DNA TGTGCCAGCATCCGTCCGGGGGAAAGGGATGAGCAGTTCTTC. Translating it yields CASIRPGERDEQFF.

The chain joins TRBV29-1 to TRBJ1-1; D is possibly TRBD1 (5 bases). The V gene's germline CDR1 is SQVTM and CDR2 ANQGSEA. The CDR3 loop spans 13 amino acids. V lost 7 bases and J lost 1, with 13 bases in between. In nucleotides, the CDR3 is TGCAGCGGATGGACAACCCCGAACACTGAAGCTTTCTTT. Translating it yields CSGWTTPNTEAFF.

The V call is TRBV7-8, the J call TRBJ1-6, with a tentative D call TRBD1 (6 bases). V was shortened by 5 bases and J by 14 bases, with 16 bases between the two germline ends. CDR3 length: 13 residues. CDR1 and CDR2 (germline): SGHVS, FQNEAQ. CDR3 nucleotide sequence: TGTGCCAGCAGCCCTAGGGGGAGGTGGGCCCTCCACTTT. Residues: CASSPRGRWALHF.

The CDR3 nucleotides are TGTGCCAGCAGTTTATTACAGGGCTATACTGAAGCTTTCTTT. Encoded protein: CASSLLQGYTEAFF. The chain recombines TRBV12-3 or TRBV12-4 with TRBJ1-1; the D gene is possibly TRBD1 (6 bases). Trimming took off 2 bases at V and 5 bases at J, with 12 bases between the two ends. The CDR3 has 14 amino acids.

This clonotype was counted ten times or more. The rearrangement joins TRBV7-6 to TRBJ2-3; 8 nucleotides align to TRBD2. Germline V gene data show CDR1 as SGHVS and CDR2 as FNYEAQ. CDR3 length equals 14 residues. The trim removed 2 bases at V and 6 bases at J, leaving 4 bases unmatched. Here the CDR3 reads CASSLNGGADTQYF. In nucleotides, the CDR3 is TGTGCCAGCAGCTTAAACGGGGGGGCGGATACGCAGTATTTT.

This clonotype was observed a handful of times. The chain recombines TRBV5-1 with TRBJ2-7; TRBD1 aligns across 8 bases. The CDR3 has 18 amino acids. Trimming took 4 bases from V and 2 from J; bases not matched to a gene: 17. Germline V gene sequence: CDR1 SGHRS, CDR2 YFSETQ. CDR3 protein: CASSPAPLGTGKTYEQYF. CDR3 DNA sequence: TGCGCCAGCAGCCCGGCTCCTCTCGGGACAGGAAAGACCTACGAGCAGTACTTC.

The rearrangement joins TRBV3-1 to TRBJ2-3, with TRBD2 identical over 7 bases. The germline V gene has CDR1 LGHDT and CDR2 YNNKEL (reference sequence). There are 18 residues in the CDR3. Trimming took 11 bases from V and 2 from J; bases not matched to a gene: 22. The CDR3 region is CACCGFGGEGSPTDTQYF. For the CDR3, the DNA is TGTGCCTGCTGCGGGTTTGGTGGGGAGGGATCACCCACAGATACGCAGTATTTT.

The V call is TRBV6-1, the J call TRBJ1-2, with D possibly matching TRBD1 (5 bases). From germline, CDR1 is MNHNS and CDR2 SASEGT. V was shortened by 6 bases and J by 4 bases, with 18 bases between the two germline ends. The CDR3 sequence is 15 residues long. The CDR3 region is CASRRDGALGYGYTF. The CDR3 bases are TGTGCCAGCAGGAGGGACGGAGCCCTAGGCTATGGCTACACCTTC.